This record looks at one T cell receptor (beta chain) sequence and its context. The record originates from a study of blood T cell repertoires in COVID-19. Libraries were prepared by immunoSEQ multiplex PCR; TCRdb keeps only in-frame clonotypes and omits some of them. Counted here are about 380,000 clones, about 80% occurring once; the ten biggest clones make up approximately 1%. The specimen sequenced was peripheral blood. This clonotype was obtained from a human donor with acute or convalescent COVID-19. The donor label of this sample is uncertain.

Here the CDR3 DNA reads TGTGCCAGCAGTGGGCAGGGGACCACTGAAGCTTTCTTT. This gives the protein CASSGQGTTEAFF. This chain joins TRBV2 and TRBJ1-1; possibly TRBD1 for D (6 bases). Germline V gene sequence: CDR1 SNHLY, CDR2 FYNNEI. This CDR3 comprises 13 residues. The V and J ends lost 4 bases and 4 bases respectively, with 10 bases between them. Variable domain in full (rest from reference TRBV2 and TRBJ1-1): EPEVTQTPSHQVTQMGQEVILRCVPISNHLYFYWYRQILGQKVEFLVSFYNNEISEKSEIFDDQFSVERPDGSNFTLKIRSTKLEDSAMYFCASSGQGTTEAFFGQGTRLTVV.